The 17 T cell receptor beta chains below all came from one sample that was sequenced in a study of cytomegalovirus exposure and HLA in healthy donors. Both 60 Vbeta primers and 13 Jbeta primers went into the PCR. Only in-frame clones appear in the TCRdb table, and some are missing; sequencing was by immunoSEQ multiplex PCR. The data show roughly 150,000 clones, over 80% seen once. Sequencing was carried out using PBMCs. The receptors come from a woman in her late teens or twenties in good health and CMV-seronegative.

V gene TRBV5-4 combines with J gene TRBJ2-5; weak D call: TRBD2 (6 bases). This CDR3 spans 14 amino acids. Germline V gene lookup returns CDR1 SGHNT and CDR2 YYREEE (reference sequence). Trimming left V 4 bases short and J 1 base short, with 11 bases between. The CDR3 protein is CASSPGTAQETQYF. The CDR3 DNA sequence: TGTGCCAGCAGCCCTGGGACTGCCCAAGAGACCCAGTACTTC.

The CDR3, as DNA: TGTGCCAGCAGCGGGACGGGACAGGGGGGAAACATTCAGTACTTC. Translated, it gives CASSGTGQGGNIQYF. The rearrangement joins TRBV6-5 to TRBJ2-4, with 11 bases fitting TRBD1. The CDR3 sequence is 15 residues long. Germline V gives CDR1 MNHEY, CDR2 SVGAGI. V dropped 6 bases and J dropped 6; count of bases not matched to a gene: 7.

The rearrangement joins TRBV5-1 to TRBJ2-1; 9 positions match TRBD2. In germline, CDR1 is SGHRS, CDR2 YFSETQ. The trim removed 1 base at V and 7 bases at J, leaving 6 bases unmatched. This CDR3 spans 15 amino acids. The CDR3 loop reads CASSLRASGDNEQFF. The CDR3 DNA is TGCGCCAGCAGCTTGCGGGCTAGCGGGGATAATGAGCAGTTCTTC.

The genes are TRBV6-1 and TRBJ2-3, with 7 bases identical to TRBD1. V dropped 1 base and J dropped 1; count of bases not matched to a gene: 2. This CDR3 contains 15 residues. The germline V gene has CDR1 MNHNS and CDR2 SASEGT. The CDR3 DNA reads as TGTGCCAGCAGTGAAGTAGGGGGCGGCACAGATACGCAGTATTTT. Translation: CASSEVGGGTDTQYF.

A single count supports this clone. The chain combines TRBV5-4 with TRBJ2-5; 9 nucleotides agree with TRBD2. This CDR3 comprises 13 residues. Germline CDR1 SGHNT, CDR2 YYREEE (reference sequence). Trimming removed 2 bases from V and 5 bases from J; junction bases left unmatched: 1. CDR3 sequence (DNA): TGTGCCAGCAGCTTTAGCGGGGGTGAGACCCAGTACTTC. Protein: CASSFSGGETQYF.

The rearrangement joins TRBV7-6 to TRBJ2-7, with 11 bases identical to TRBD1. The CDR3 has 16 residues. Germline V CDR1 and CDR2: SGHVS, FNYEAQ. Losses at the gene ends were 5 bases for V and 4 bases for J; bases not matched to a gene: 10. The chain's CDR3 is CASSPTYRDRGYEQYF. In DNA form, the CDR3 reads TGTGCCAGCAGCCCTACTTACCGGGACAGGGGGTACGAGCAGTACTTC. Looking up the rest from reference TRBV7-6 and TRBJ2-7 gives the full variable domain: GAGVSQSPRYKVTKRGQDVALRCDPISGHVSLYWYRQALGQGPEFLTYFNYEAQQDKSGLPNDRFSAERPEGSISTLTIQRTEQRDSAMYRCASSPTYRDRGYEQYFGPGTRLTVT.

The chain joins TRBV11-2 to TRBJ1-5; D unclear. The germline V gene encodes CDR1 SGHAT and CDR2 FQNNGV. CDR3 length: 13 amino acids. Trimming cost V 4 bases and J 6 bases, with 10 bases left between them. As DNA, the CDR3 is TGTGCCAGCAGCTCCCTGCCGGGTCAGCCCCAGCATTTT. Amino acid sequence: CASSSLPGQPQHF.

This clone is a singleton in its sample. The V gene is TRBV7-8, the J gene TRBJ1-1; 9 bases agree with TRBD1. The CDR3 consists of 15 residues. Unmatched junction bases numbered 10, after V lost 5 bases and J lost 6 bases. Germline CDR1 is SGHVS and CDR2 is FQNEAQ. CDR3 amino acids: CASSQQTGGIAEAFF. Written as DNA, the CDR3 is TGTGCCAGCAGCCAACAGACAGGGGGAATTGCTGAAGCTTTCTTT.

This clone is a singleton in its sample. The V gene is TRBV28, the J gene TRBJ1-2; D not certain. Germline CDR1 and CDR2: MDHEN and SYDVKM. CDR3 length: 11 residues. V was pared by 10 bases and J by 2 bases, with 8 bases between. The CDR3 DNA follows: TGTGCCATCCCCTCCAACTATGGCTACACCTTC. Translating it yields CAIPSNYGYTF.

Comments on this clone: The germline gene is not matched at one end of the junction; a read error may be the cause. The rearrangement joins TRBV7-7 to TRBJ2-5; 7 bases match TRBD2. The length of the CDR3 is 14 residues. CDR1 is SSHAT, CDR2 FNYEAQ, per germline (reference sequence). In DNA form, the CDR3 reads TGTGCTAGCAGCTCGGCAGCGGGGAGGGAGACCCAGTACTTC. Its protein product is CASSSAAGRETQYF.

The chain recombines TRBV9 with TRBJ1-5, with 11 bases matching TRBD1. Trimming at V came to 3 bases and at J to 4 bases, leaving 6 bases not matched to a gene. The CDR3 length is 16 residues. Germline V gene sequence: CDR1 SGDLS, CDR2 YYNGEE. This CDR3 reads CASSGSGTGGNQPQHF. CDR3 DNA: TGTGCCAGCAGCGGCTCCGGGACAGGGGGGAATCAGCCCCAGCATTTT.

V gene TRBV5-4 combines with J gene TRBJ2-1, with 12 bases that match TRBD2. J was trimmed by 4 bases and V by 4 bases; bases with no gene match: 3. The CDR3 runs 15 residues. From germline, CDR1 is SGHNT and CDR2 YYREEE (reference sequence). CDR3 sequence: CASSQTSGGYNEQFF. For the CDR3, the DNA is TGTGCCAGCAGCCAGACTAGCGGGGGTTACAATGAGCAGTTCTTC.

The gene calls are TRBV6-6 and TRBJ2-7, with 7 bases matching TRBD1. Germline-derived CDR1 and CDR2 are MNHNY and SVGAGI (reference sequence). V trimming: 0 bases; J trimming: 1 base; junction bases outside the gene matches: 3. This CDR3 contains 15 residues. CDR3 nucleotide sequence: TGTGCCAGCAGTTACTCCAGGGGACAGTCCTACGAGCAGTACTTC. Its protein is CASSYSRGQSYEQYF.

For the CDR3, the DNA is TGTGCCAGCAGCTTACGCGGAGATCTGCAGTCCTACAATGAGCAGTTCTTC. The encoded protein is CASSLRGDLQSYNEQFF. The gene calls are TRBV7-3 and TRBJ2-1; D is undetermined. The ends were cut back, 2 bases at V and 1 base at J, with 15 bases in the middle. The CDR3 is 17 amino acids. Germline values: CDR1 SGHTA, CDR2 FQGTGA.

This clone was detected only once. V gene TRBV29-1 combines with J gene TRBJ1-2; no clear D. V shed 3 bases and J shed 8 bases, with 7 bases lying between them. Germline CDR1 reads SQVTM; CDR2 reads ANQGSEA. This CDR3 region has 10 residues. The CDR3 bases are TGCAGCGTTGAGGGAGTCGGCTACACCTTC. This sequence encodes CSVEGVGYTF.

The chain has TRBV4-1 and TRBJ1-5; perhaps TRBD1 as D (5 bases). V gave up 1 base and J gave up 3 bases, with 13 bases separating them. The CDR3 covers 16 residues. Germline CDR1 MGHRA, CDR2 YSYEKL. In nucleotides, the CDR3 is TGCGCCAGCAGCCAAGCCGTCCGGGGGATCAATCAGCCCCAGCATTTT. This translates into CASSQAVRGINQPQHF.

The chain combines TRBV5-1 with TRBJ2-5; 9 nucleotides align to TRBD2. V was pared by 4 bases and J by 5 bases, with 12 bases of the junction left unmatched. The CDR3 has 16 amino acids. Looked up from germline, CDR1 is SGHRS and CDR2 is YFSETQ. The DNA for the CDR3 is TGCGCCAGCAGCGTGGAGCTAGCGGGGAGGATTGAGACCCAGTACTTC. This gives the protein CASSVELAGRIETQYF.